The 21 T cell receptor beta chains given below trace back to one sample, sequenced in a study of OX40 agonist ivuxolimab in advanced cancers. Sequenced by immunoSEQ multiplex PCR; TCRdb stores in-frame clones only, minus some. Of approximately 74,000 clones listed, more than 70% are singletons. This specimen consisted of CD4+ or CD8+ T cells sorted from blood, obtained in a trial of the OX40 agonist ivuxolimab. The source is an adult with an advanced solid tumor such as melanoma, head and neck, liver or kidney cancer.

This clone was observed a handful of times. The J gene is TRBJ2-3, the V gene TRBV6-5, with D perhaps TRBD2 (5 bases). CDR1 and CDR2 (germline): MNHEY, SVGAGI. The CDR3 runs 16 residues. Trimming cost V 0 bases and J 2 bases, with 12 bases left between them. The CDR3 sequence: CASSYSVTRDTDTQYF. CDR3 sequence (DNA): TGTGCCAGCAGTTACTCGGTTACTAGAGACACAGATACGCAGTATTTT.

The chain carries TRBV5-1 and TRBJ1-3; TRBD1 is a possible D gene (6 bases). The CDR3 extends over 14 amino acids. The ends were cut back, 4 bases at V and 4 bases at J, with 12 bases in the middle. The V gene's germline CDR1 is SGHRS and CDR2 YFSETQ. In DNA, the CDR3 is TGCGCCAGCAGCGTAGGGGGATCCGGAAACACCATATATTTT. Protein sequence: CASSVGGSGNTIYF.

The V call is TRBV28, the J call TRBJ2-1; TRBD2 agrees at 11 bases. Unmatched junction bases numbered 20, after V lost 10 bases and J lost 15 bases. From germline, CDR1 is MDHEN and CDR2 SYDVKM. This CDR3 comprises 15 residues. The CDR3 DNA is TGTGCCACCTCTCTCGGAGGTAGCGGGAGGGCCAAGTCGTTCTTC. This sequence encodes CATSLGGSGRAKSFF. Supplemented by reference TRBV28 and TRBJ2-1, the full variable domain reads DVKVTQSSRYLVKRTGEKVFLECVQDMDHENMFWYRQDPGLGLRLIYFSYDVKMKEKGDIPEGYSVSREKKERFSLILESASTNQTSMYLCATSLGGSGRAKSFFGPGTRLTVL.

The chain uses TRBV5-4 and TRBJ1-2; TRBD1 aligns across 7 bases. The germline CDR1 and CDR2 sequences are SGHNT and YYREEE (reference sequence). The CDR3 totals 14 residues. J lost 5 bases, V lost 2 bases, and 6 bases had no gene match. Written as DNA, the CDR3 is TGTGCCAGCAGCTTCGACAGGGCGGTTTATGGCTACACCTTC. Translating it yields CASSFDRAVYGYTF.

V usage is TRBV2 and J usage is TRBJ1-1, with D possibly TRBD1 on 5 matching bases. Looked up from germline, CDR1 is SNHLY and CDR2 is FYNNEI. This CDR3 contains 13 residues. The V end lost 9 bases, the J end lost 1 base, and 12 bases lay between the germline ends. In DNA form, the CDR3 reads TGTGCCAGTACCGGGACGGCGAACACTGAAGCTTTCTTT. Its protein product is CASTGTANTEAFF.

V is TRBV10-1 and J is TRBJ2-1, with TRBD2 matching over 7 bases. Per the germline V gene, CDR1 is WNHNN and CDR2 is SYGVQD (reference sequence). CDR3 length equals 14 residues. V lost 5 bases to trimming and J lost 3 bases; unmatched junction nucleotides: 4. The CDR3 DNA is TGCGCCAGCAGTTCGGCTAGCGGCTACAATGAGCAGTTCTTC. Translating it yields CASSSASGYNEQFF.

V is TRBV7-8 and J is TRBJ1-2; D possibly corresponds to TRBD1 (5 bases). V was pared by 7 bases and J by 6 bases, with 24 bases between. CDR3 size: 16 residues. Germline CDR1 is SGHVS and CDR2 is FQNEAQ. As DNA, the CDR3 is TGTGCCAGCACCATTACCTCGGGCAGGGCCGGGCATGGCTACACCTTC. This encodes CASTITSGRAGHGYTF. The full variable domain, in which reference TRBV7-8 and TRBJ1-2 provide the parts outside the CDR3, is GAGVSQSPRYKVAKRGQDVALRCDPISGHVSLFWYQQALGQGPEFLTYFQNEAQLDKSGLPSDRFFAERPEGSVSTLKIQRTQQEDSAVYLCASTITSGRAGHGYTFGSGTRLTVV.

V and J are TRBV27 and TRBJ1-2; possibly TRBD1 for D (5 bases). The CDR3 has 15 residues. Trimming pared 6 bases from V and 5 bases from J, leaving 19 bases between. Germline V gene data show CDR1 as MNHEY and CDR2 as SMNVEV (reference sequence). The CDR3 bases are TGTGCCAGCAGCCCGCTCTGGGGGGTCGATTATGGCTACACCTTC. The encoded protein is CASSPLWGVDYGYTF.

This sequence joins TRBV6-1 and TRBJ2-1, with 13 positions matching TRBD2. The CDR3 has 19 residues. With V trimmed by 3 bases and J by 0 bases, 8 bases remained unmatched. CDR1 and CDR2 (germline): MNHNS, SASEGT. The chain's CDR3 is CASSDRLAGGPSSYNEQFF. The CDR3 DNA follows: TGTGCCAGCAGTGACCGACTAGCGGGGGGACCGAGCTCCTACAATGAGCAGTTCTTC.

The rearrangement uses TRBV18 and TRBJ1-1; D is perhaps TRBD1 (5 bases). This CDR3 contains 15 residues. The V gene lost 3 bases and the J gene lost 0 bases, with 11 bases spanning the gap. Germline values: CDR1 KGHSH, CDR2 LQKENI. As DNA, the CDR3 is TGTGCCAGCTCACCTCCCAGGGTCATGAACACTGAAGCTTTCTTT. Translation: CASSPPRVMNTEAFF.

The gene calls are TRBV5-1 and TRBJ2-7, with 14 bases identical to TRBD2. This CDR3 is 15 amino acids long. From germline, CDR1 is SGHRS and CDR2 YFSETQ. J gave up 3 bases and V 4 bases, and 3 bases lay outside the gene matches. CDR3 nucleotides: TGCGCCAGCAGCGAAGGGACTAGCGGGAGCTACGAGCAGTACTTC. Protein: CASSEGTSGSYEQYF.

The chain couples TRBV6-1 to TRBJ2-7; TRBD1 aligns across 8 bases. Germline V gene data show CDR1 as MNHNS and CDR2 as SASEGT. Germline trimming cut 5 bases from V and 2 bases from J; bases unmatched to any gene: 8. The CDR3 consists of 15 residues. The CDR3 here is CASSNQGAIPYEQYF. Written as DNA, the CDR3 is TGTGCCAGCAGTAATCAGGGGGCGATCCCCTACGAGCAGTACTTC.

V gene TRBV5-8 combines with J gene TRBJ2-2, with D hard to call. Looked up from germline, CDR1 is SGHTS and CDR2 is YDEGEE. Trimming shortened V by 6 bases and J by 0 bases, and 9 bases separated the two germline ends. The CDR3 extends over 14 amino acids. CDR3 sequence: CASIAQANTGELFF. CDR3 nucleotide sequence: TGTGCCAGCATCGCGCAGGCGAACACCGGGGAGCTGTTTTTT.

The chain employs TRBV7-2 and TRBJ2-1, with 10 bases fitting TRBD2. The V gene's germline CDR1 is SGHTA and CDR2 FQGNSA. Unmatched junction bases numbered 5, after V lost 8 bases and J lost 4 bases. There are 14 residues in the CDR3. The DNA for the CDR3 is TGTGCCAGCCGAGCGGGGGGGTTTTACAATGAGCAGTTCTTC. Its translation: CASRAGGFYNEQFF. Based on the CDR3 plus reference TRBV7-2 and TRBJ2-1, the full variable domain is GAGVSQSPSNKVTEKGKDVELRCDPISGHTALYWYRQSLGQGLEFLIYFQGNSAPDKSGLPSDRFSAERTGGSVSTLTIQRTQQEDSAVYLCASRAGGFYNEQFFGPGTRLTVL.

In its sample, this clone was seen once. This chain joins TRBV11-2 and TRBJ2-1; D is unresolved. Trimming removed 6 bases at V and 5 bases at J, with 5 bases between. This CDR3 contains 11 residues. Germline V gene data show CDR1 as SGHAT and CDR2 as FQNNGV. CDR3 bases: TGTGCCAGCAGTCGCAACAATGAGCAGTTCTTC. Translation: CASSRNNEQFF.

This chain links TRBV4-1 with TRBJ2-1; D perhaps matches TRBD1 (6 bases). Germline V lookup: CDR1 MGHRA, CDR2 YSYEKL. The CDR3 contains 13 residues. Trimming took off 1 base at V and 6 bases at J, with 7 bases between the two ends. The CDR3: CASSQAGVNEQFF. CDR3 nucleotides: TGCGCCAGCAGCCAAGCAGGGGTCAATGAGCAGTTCTTC.

This clone was seen a few times. This rearrangement joins TRBV2 to TRBJ1-4; D possibly corresponds to TRBD1 (5 bases). V was pared by 1 base and J by 8 bases, with 14 bases between. This CDR3 contains 15 residues. Germline CDR1 is SNHLY and CDR2 is FYNNEI. CDR3 in DNA: TGTGCCAGCAGTGAAGGAGGGCAGGGAGGGGAAAAACTGTTTTTT. It specifies CASSEGGQGGEKLFF.

This clone was seen only once. V gene TRBV20-1 combines with J gene TRBJ2-1; 8 nucleotides match TRBD2. V shed 5 bases and J 10 bases; nucleotides not matched to a gene: 4. CDR3 length: 11 amino acids. Germline-derived CDR1 and CDR2 are DFQATT and SNEGSKA (reference sequence). Here the CDR3 reads CSAATSGEQFF. For the CDR3, the DNA is TGCAGTGCTGCCACTAGCGGAGAGCAGTTCTTC.

J is TRBJ2-5 and V is TRBV2; D is ambiguous. Trimming removed 3 bases at V and 3 bases at J, with 5 bases between. CDR3 length: 12 amino acids. Germline V gives CDR1 SNHLY, CDR2 FYNNEI. The CDR3 is CASSEQEETQYF. In DNA, the CDR3 is TGTGCCAGCAGTGAGCAGGAAGAGACCCAGTACTTC.

The chain joins TRBV19 to TRBJ1-1; D is uncertain. The germline V gene has CDR1 LNHDA and CDR2 SQIVND (reference sequence). V lost 3 bases, J lost 1 base, and 6 bases lay in between. This CDR3 comprises 13 residues. The CDR3 nucleotides read TGTGCCAGTAGTATCCGACAGAACACTGAAGCTTTCTTT. The encoded protein is CASSIRQNTEAFF.

The rearrangement links TRBV10-1 to TRBJ2-3, with 9 bases aligning to TRBD2. The CDR3 covers 14 residues. V gave up 3 bases and J gave up 5 bases; unmatched junction bases: 3. Germline loops: CDR1 WNHNN, CDR2 SYGVQD (reference sequence). In DNA, the CDR3 is TGCGCCAGCAGTGATGGACTAGCGAGAGATACGCAGTATTTT. Its protein is CASSDGLARDTQYF.